These 18 T cell receptor beta chains were all obtained from the same sample, sequenced in a study of OX40 agonist ivuxolimab in advanced cancers. Produced via immunoSEQ multiplex PCR; TCRdb's table is partial and in-frame only. The data hold roughly 65,000 clones, with around 80% observed a single time. The source was CD4+ or CD8+ T cells sorted from blood, collected in a trial of the OX40 agonist ivuxolimab. These receptors were taken from an adult with an advanced solid tumor such as melanoma, head and neck, liver or kidney cancer.

This clone was picked up a small number of times. The chain carries TRBV11-2 and TRBJ2-3; D remains ambiguous. This CDR3 comprises 17 residues. CDR1 and CDR2 from the germline V gene are SGHAT and FQNNGV. V was pared by 5 bases and J by 1 base, with 19 bases between. The CDR3 nucleotides read TGTGCCAGCAGCCCACCCAAGTTGGGATACGGCACAGATACGCAGTATTTT. This codes for CASSPPKLGYGTDTQYF.

This clone was seen only a few times. The chain recombines TRBV29-1 with TRBJ2-3; D gene ambiguous. Germline V CDR1 and CDR2: SQVTM, ANQGSEA. The CDR3 has 14 amino acids. Trimming took off 8 bases at V and 3 bases at J, with 18 bases between the two ends. In DNA, the CDR3 is TGCAGCACTCGGTGGTCAGGACGAACAGATACGCAGTATTTT. Encoded protein: CSTRWSGRTDTQYF.

This clone was seen a single time. The chain carries TRBV5-1 and TRBJ1-1, with D uncertain. With 4 bases removed from V and 5 bases from J, the gap between germline ends came to 12 bases. CDR3 length equals 13 residues. Per germline, CDR1 SGHRS and CDR2 YFSETQ. DNA for the CDR3: TGCGCCAGCAGCGAGAACCACCTGACTGAAGCTTTCTTT. It is translated as CASSENHLTEAFF.

V usage is TRBV28 and J usage is TRBJ2-5; D not resolved. There are 12 residues in the CDR3. Germline V gives CDR1 MDHEN, CDR2 SYDVKM. Trimming cost V 6 bases and J 5 bases, with 10 bases left between them. CDR3 loop: CASSPPRETQYF. CDR3 nucleotide sequence: TGTGCCAGCAGCCCCCCCAGGGAGACCCAGTACTTC.

The chain is built from TRBV27 and TRBJ1-5; no clear D gene. This CDR3 is built from 13 residues. Germline V gene lookup returns CDR1 MNHEY and CDR2 SMNVEV (reference sequence). V lost 6 bases, J lost 5 bases, and 11 bases lay in between. The CDR3 nucleotides are TGTGCCAGCAGGTCAGGCGATGATCAGCCCCAGCATTTT. Its protein is CASRSGDDQPQHF.

V usage is TRBV14 and J usage is TRBJ2-1; D could derive from TRBD1 or TRBD2 (6 bases each). The length of the CDR3 is 14 residues. The germline CDR1 and CDR2 sequences are SGHDN and FVKESK. Trimming cost V 2 bases and J 10 bases, with 15 bases left between them. CDR3 sequence reads: CASSQNSGGTEQFF. The CDR3 DNA reads as TGTGCCAGCAGCCAAAATTCAGGCGGGACAGAGCAGTTCTTC.

Only a few counts were recorded for this clone. The CDR3 region is CASSSGGGQFYGYTF. CDR3 coding DNA: TGCGCCAGCAGCTCGGGAGGGGGACAGTTCTATGGCTACACCTTC. The chain joins TRBV5-1 to TRBJ1-2; 7 nucleotides agree with TRBD1. The CDR3 is 15 amino acids. CDR1 is SGHRS and CDR2 is YFSETQ in the germline V gene. J lost 4 bases, V lost 3 bases, and 9 bases had no gene match.

The CDR3 sequence: CASSPRWADTQYF. The CDR3 DNA reads TGTGCCAGCAGCCCCAGATGGGCAGATACGCAGTATTTT. This chain links TRBV7-8 with TRBJ2-3; D gene unclear. Germline CDR1 SGHVS, CDR2 FQNEAQ. Trimming removed 5 bases at V and 4 bases at J, with 10 bases between. CDR3 length: 13 residues.

The rearrangement links TRBV27 to TRBJ2-1; 7 bases align to TRBD1. The germline gives CDR1 MNHEY, CDR2 SMNVEV (reference sequence). The CDR3 consists of 16 residues. J lost 0 bases, V lost 5 bases, and 7 bases had no gene match. The CDR3 spells CASSPKTGFSYNEQFF. Written as DNA, the CDR3 is TGTGCCAGCAGTCCCAAGACAGGGTTCTCCTACAATGAGCAGTTCTTC.

This clone has only one observation. The rearrangement uses TRBV5-4 and TRBJ2-7; the D gene is possibly TRBD2 (5 bases). There are 14 residues in the CDR3. V was trimmed by 0 bases and J by 2 bases, leaving 9 bases between them. Looked up from germline, CDR1 is SGHNT and CDR2 is YYREEE (reference sequence). The CDR3 loop is CASSLGPGTYEQYF. CDR3 in DNA: TGTGCCAGCAGCTTGGGGCCGGGGACCTACGAGCAGTACTTC.

The chain combines TRBV20-1 with TRBJ1-1; D is unclear. This CDR3 has 9 amino acids. Trimming removed 6 bases at V and 11 bases at J, with 10 bases between. Germline V gene lookup returns CDR1 DFQATT and CDR2 SNEGSKA (reference sequence). CDR3 region: CSAGPGAFF. CDR3 nucleotides: TGCAGTGCCGGCCCTGGGGCTTTCTTT.

V and J are TRBV19 and TRBJ1-5; D is perhaps TRBD1 (5 bases). The CDR3 runs 14 residues. Germline values: CDR1 LNHDA, CDR2 SQIVND (reference sequence). V was cut by 5 bases and J by 9 bases, with 17 bases left in between. CDR3 DNA sequence: TGTGCCAGTAGTGCCCCCCTCTTAAGGGGGCCCCAGCATTTT. It yields the protein CASSAPLLRGPQHF.

The CDR3 sequence is CASSLGPQGGIEAFF. CDR3 DNA: TGCGCCAGCAGCTTGGGCCCCCAAGGAGGGATTGAAGCTTTCTTT. This chain uses TRBV5-1 with TRBJ1-1; D is unresolved. The CDR3 sequence is 15 residues long. Trimming left V 0 bases short and J 7 bases short, with 16 bases between. CDR1 is SGHRS, CDR2 YFSETQ, per germline.

This chain joins TRBV9 and TRBJ2-3, with D possibly being TRBD2 (6 bases). Trimming removed 3 bases from V and 1 base from J, with 18 bases in between. Germline values: CDR1 SGDLS, CDR2 YYNGEE. The CDR3 is made up of 17 amino acids. CDR3 bases: TGTGCCAGCAGCGCGGGACGGGGAGGTTCCCGCACAGATACGCAGTATTTT. This sequence encodes CASSAGRGGSRTDTQYF.

The gene calls are TRBV4-1 and TRBJ1-2; D perhaps matches TRBD1 (5 bases). The CDR3 is made up of 13 amino acids. V lost 3 bases to trimming and J lost 5 bases, with 10 bases between them. Germline values: CDR1 MGHRA, CDR2 YSYEKL. CDR3 region: CASSQGGGYGYTF. The CDR3 DNA follows: TGCGCCAGCAGCCAGGGGGGTGGTTATGGCTACACCTTC.

This clone was seen a handful of times. CDR3 amino acids: CASSTRQGDTEAFF. For the CDR3, the DNA is TGTGCCAGCAGCACTCGACAGGGAGACACTGAAGCTTTCTTT. The chain employs TRBV9 and TRBJ1-1; 7 nucleotides match TRBD1. The CDR3 has 14 amino acids. V shed 4 bases and J 3 bases; nucleotides not matched to a gene: 6. Germline V gives CDR1 SGDLS, CDR2 YYNGEE.

The chain employs TRBV6-1 and TRBJ1-4; 8 bases are shared with TRBD1. V shed 4 bases, J shed 7 bases, and the junction held 8 bases outside the gene matches. The CDR3 runs 15 residues. CDR1 and CDR2 from the germline V gene are MNHNS and SASEGT. The CDR3 here is CASSALRGRGEKLFF. CDR3 in DNA: TGTGCCAGCAGTGCTCTCAGGGGGCGCGGTGAAAAACTGTTTTTT.

This chain links TRBV7-9 with TRBJ2-3; no firm D call. V lost 4 bases to trimming and J lost 2 bases, with 4 bases between them. Per germline, CDR1 SEHNR and CDR2 FQNEAQ (reference sequence). This CDR3 spans 12 amino acids. The CDR3 region has the DNA TGTGCCAGCAGCTCGACCACAGATACGCAGTATTTT. Encoded protein: CASSSTTDTQYF.